This TCR beta chain was observed in a study of technical replicates of blood from a few donors (dated 2017 in TCRdb). CDR1 and CDR2 were assigned from the germline V gene (reference sequence) as DFQATT and SNEGSKA. Unmatched junction bases come to 0, with V trimmed by 5 bases and J by 3 bases. Inclusive of the bounding cysteine and phenylalanine, the CDR3 is 11 residues long. The read is trimmed to its CDR3 DNA, 33 bases read in frame from base 1. On this clone: Its recognized antigen is unknown. One base away there is no much larger clone; base qualities are not given.

Library method: the immunoSEQ multiplex PCR assay. The source is immuneACCESS, and TCRdb retained only in-frame sequences with V and J called. Part of the clones is not carried over; for the studies checked, unresolved V genes explain less than half of this, and the remainder is unexplained. In all, the sample holds about 16,000 clones, and about nine tenths of those were seen once. Around 10% of the sample rests with the top ten. The specimen was PBMCs. This clonotype was obtained from a human donor in good health. This sequence uses TRBV20-1 and TRBJ2-5; TRBD1 matches 7 bases in the middle. The CDR3 reads as follows: CSADREETQYF. At the DNA level, the sequence is TGCAGTGCTGACAGGGAAGAGACCCAGTACTTC.